Included here is one T cell receptor (beta chain) sequence, with context. These data are taken from a study of blood T cell repertoires in COVID-19. Looking at the study overall: The United States, Italy and Spain supplied acute and convalescent COVID-19 samples. T cells, B-cell-depleted T cells, or PBMCs provided the cDNA or gDNA that served as material.

In the original analysis: The authors estimated nucleated cell counts from reference gene primer amplification. The data were produced by immunoSEQ multiplex PCR, yet TCRdb's version contains in-frame clones alone and is incomplete. The D gene and trimming were derived from the DNA, and the V and J assignments and clone size from that table. The data hold 130,000 to 150,000 clones, with roughly 85% observed a single time. Per germline, CDR1 SGHTA and CDR2 FQGNSA. This CDR3 is built from 14 residues. With 1 base removed from V and 1 base from J, the gap between germline ends came to 7 bases. The V gene is TRBV7-2, the J gene TRBJ2-5; D is uncertain. This clonotype originated in a human donor with acute or convalescent COVID-19. The donor label of this sample is uncertain. Sequenced sample: peripheral blood. The CDR3 spells CASSLGAAQETQYF. Written as DNA, the CDR3 is TGTGCCAGCAGCTTAGGGGCAGCCCAAGAGACCCAGTACTTC.